The entry below describes one T cell receptor (beta chain). Its specificity is unknown. TCRdb's table, derived via immunoSEQ multiplex PCR, lists solely in-frame clones and lacks some. The table includes roughly 170,000 clones, around 90% detected once. This specimen belongs to a study of T cell responses to AZD1222 COVID-19 vaccine. Study findings and constraints: Donor demographics were predominantly white British with a female majority; clonal diversity may be underestimated. Repertoire sampling occurred only after the peak T cell response. At baseline, seropositivity was found in only a handful of AZD1222 recipients. Nearly half of the spike-specific TCRs reportedly recognize variant regions that carry no mutations.

Germline loops: CDR1 ENHRY, CDR2 SYGVKD. Germline trimming cut 4 bases from V and 7 bases from J; bases unmatched to any gene: 7. The CDR3 is 14 amino acids. The clonotype comes from an adult in good health. The source was peripheral blood, collected on day 0 of AZD1222 vaccination. V usage is TRBV10-3 and J usage is TRBJ2-1; TRBD2 agrees at 7 bases. This CDR3 is CAISGPGGRNEQFF. The CDR3 DNA sequence: TGTGCCATCAGTGGCCCGGGAGGACGGAATGAGCAGTTCTTC.